The rows below give T cell receptor beta chains drawn from one sample of a study of human T cells and chemical hapten exposure. TCRdb called the RACE reads again in MiXCR, with one record for every CDR3 protein. Counted here are about 120,000 distinct CDR3 sequences, 9% to 14% occurring once; the ten biggest clones make up about 1.4%. The sequencing used whole blood, collected in connection with sensitization to the hapten diphenylcyclopropenone (DPC). Every receptor here comes from a woman aged 50 to 65 with alopecia areata. Some clones in this sample may be carry-over from other donors' samples. Both conserved end residues are part of each CDR3. D genes are given only for firm matches. Clone sizes are given selectively: once, few, many, or a class where the clone is expanded.

D	V	size	J	DNA	CDR3
TRBD1	TRBV12-3/TRBV12-4	few	TRBJ1-1	TGTGCCACCGGGACAGTTAAAGCTTTCTTT	CATGTVKAFF
-	TRBV9	-	TRBJ1-1	TGTGCCAGCAGCGTAGAGGGGTCAGGTGAAGCTTTCTTT	CASSVEGSGEAFF
TRBD1	TRBV11-2	-	TRBJ2-7	TGTGCCAGCAGCGTGGGACAGGTCTCCTACGAGCAGTACTTC	CASSVGQVSYEQYF
-	TRBV2	many	TRBJ2-1	TGTGCCAGCAGCGCTAGCCACACCAATGAGCAGTTCTTC	CASSASHTNEQFF
-	TRBV4-1	few	TRBJ1-1	TGCGCCAGCAGCCAAGGGAATCGGCGGGCAGGGAACACTGAAGCTTTCTTT	CASSQGNRRAGNTEAFF
TRBD1	TRBV6-1	few	TRBJ1-4	TGTGCCAGCAGCAACAGGGGTTATAATGAAAAACTGTTTTTT	CASSNRGYNEKLFF
TRBD2	TRBV6-7	many	TRBJ2-7	TGTGCCAACCAGCCTGACGGGGGGGCCCACGAGCAGTACTTC	CANQPDGGAHEQYF
-	TRBV7-9	many	TRBJ1-2	TGTGCCAGCAGCTTAAGCGATAAAGTTGGCTACACCTTC	CASSLSDKVGYTF
-	TRBV7-6	-	TRBJ2-1	TGTGCCAGCAGCTTAGTCATATTCGGCGGAAACTCCTACAATGAGCAGTTCTTC	CASSLVIFGGNSYNEQFF
-	TRBV2	-	TRBJ2-2	TGTGCCAGCAGTGAAGAAATCGCCGGGGAGCTGTTTTTT	CASSEEIAGELFF
TRBD1	TRBV29-1	many	TRBJ1-2	TGCAGCGCTGCTCTGGCGGACAGGGAGTTGAAATATGGCTACACCTTC	CSAALADRELKYGYTF
TRBD2	TRBV20-1	few	TRBJ2-1	TGCAGTGCTACTTTAGCGGGGAAAGACAATGAGCAGTTCTTC	CSATLAGKDNEQFF
-	TRBV7-9	few	TRBJ1-1	TGTGCCAGCAGCTTAGTGGGCAGACTAAACACTGAAGCTTTCTTT	CASSLVGRLNTEAFF
-	TRBV7-9	many	TRBJ1-1	TGTGCCAGCAGCTTAACTGACGACGGCTCTGAAGCTTTCTTT	CASSLTDDGSEAFF
TRBD1	TRBV28	-	TRBJ2-1	TGTGCCAGCAGACCCCCAGGGGGACCCTACAATGAGCAGTTCTTC	CASRPPGGPYNEQFF
-	TRBV12-3/TRBV12-4	-	TRBJ2-3	TGTGCCAGCAGTCTGTCAAATACGCAGTATTTT	CASSLSNTQYF
TRBD1	TRBV12-3/TRBV12-4	-	TRBJ2-2	TGTGCCAGCAGACGAACCGGGACAGCCAACACCGGGGAGCTGTTTTTT	CASRRTGTANTGELFF
TRBD1	TRBV5-1	-	TRBJ1-1	TGCGCCAGCAGCCACCGGGACAGGGGGCACACTGAAGCTTTCTTT	CASSHRDRGHTEAFF
TRBD2	TRBV28	few	TRBJ2-7	TGTGCCAGCAGACAGACCGGGACTAGCGGGTACGAGCAGTACTTC	CASRQTGTSGYEQYF
-	TRBV5-5	few	TRBJ1-5	TGTGCCAGCAGCTTATCTGGGTTCAATCAGCCCCAGCATTTT	CASSLSGFNQPQHF
-	TRBV28	few	TRBJ1-5	TGTGCCAGTCGTATCCGGGGGGGCAGCAATCAGCCCCAGCATTTT	CASRIRGGSNQPQHF
TRBD1	TRBV20-1	-	TRBJ1-4	TGCAGTGCTACACTCGACAGGGATGAAAAACTGTTTTTT	CSATLDRDEKLFF
-	TRBV28	many	TRBJ2-1	TGTGCCAGCAGAGTCACCGGACAGATATACAATGAGCAGTTCTTC	CASRVTGQIYNEQFF